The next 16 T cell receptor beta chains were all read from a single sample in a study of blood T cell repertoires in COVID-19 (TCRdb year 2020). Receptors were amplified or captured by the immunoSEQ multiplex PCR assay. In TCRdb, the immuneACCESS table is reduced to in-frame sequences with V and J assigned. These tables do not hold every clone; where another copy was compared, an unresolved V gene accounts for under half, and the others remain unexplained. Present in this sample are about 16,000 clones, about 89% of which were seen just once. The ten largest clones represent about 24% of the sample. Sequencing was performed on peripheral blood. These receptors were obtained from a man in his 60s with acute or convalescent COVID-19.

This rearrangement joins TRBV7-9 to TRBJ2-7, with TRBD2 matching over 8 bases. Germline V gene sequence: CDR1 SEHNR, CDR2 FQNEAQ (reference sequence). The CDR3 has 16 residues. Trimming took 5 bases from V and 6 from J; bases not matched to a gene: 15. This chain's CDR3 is CASSHLSSGRLREQYF. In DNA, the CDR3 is TGTGCCAGCAGCCACCTCTCAAGCGGGAGATTGCGCGAGCAGTACTTC.

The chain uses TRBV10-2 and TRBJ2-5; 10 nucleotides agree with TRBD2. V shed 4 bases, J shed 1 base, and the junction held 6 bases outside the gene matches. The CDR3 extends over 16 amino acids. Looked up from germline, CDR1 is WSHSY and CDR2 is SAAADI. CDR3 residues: CASSASSGGPQETQYF. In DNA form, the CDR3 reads TGCGCCAGCAGTGCGTCTAGCGGGGGCCCCCAAGAGACCCAGTACTTC.

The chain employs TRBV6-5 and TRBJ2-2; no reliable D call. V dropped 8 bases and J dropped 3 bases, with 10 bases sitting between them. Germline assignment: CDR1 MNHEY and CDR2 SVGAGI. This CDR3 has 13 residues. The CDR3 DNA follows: TGTGCCAGCGATCTAAGTTACACCGGGGAGCTGTTTTTT. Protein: CASDLSYTGELFF.

The CDR3 nucleotides are TGCAGCGTTGATGTGTCAGGGAGCACAGATACGCAGTATTTT. Protein product: CSVDVSGSTDTQYF. This chain links TRBV29-1 with TRBJ2-3, with D perhaps matching TRBD1 (5 bases). CDR1 SQVTM and CDR2 ANQGSEA come from the germline V gene. The length of the CDR3 is 14 residues. V shed 3 bases and J shed 0 bases, with 10 bases lying between them.

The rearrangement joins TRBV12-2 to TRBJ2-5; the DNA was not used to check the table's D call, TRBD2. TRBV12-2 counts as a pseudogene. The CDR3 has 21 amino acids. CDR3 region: CASRLAEPYSGGAGRKETQYF. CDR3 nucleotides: TGTGCAAGTCGCTTAGCTGAGCCGTATAGCGGGGGGGCCGGGCGAAAAGAGACCCAGTACTTC.

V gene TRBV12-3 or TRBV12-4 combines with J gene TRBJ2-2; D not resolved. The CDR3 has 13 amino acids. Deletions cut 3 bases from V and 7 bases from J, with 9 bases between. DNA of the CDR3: TGTGCCAGCAGTTTGCGGTTAAACGGGGAGCTGTTTTTT. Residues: CASSLRLNGELFF.

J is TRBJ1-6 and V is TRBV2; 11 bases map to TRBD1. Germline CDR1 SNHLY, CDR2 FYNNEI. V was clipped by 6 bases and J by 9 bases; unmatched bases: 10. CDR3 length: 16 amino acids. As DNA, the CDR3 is TGTGCCAGCAGCCAGAATGGACAGGGGGCCGGTTCACCCCTCCACTTT. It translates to CASSQNGQGAGSPLHF.

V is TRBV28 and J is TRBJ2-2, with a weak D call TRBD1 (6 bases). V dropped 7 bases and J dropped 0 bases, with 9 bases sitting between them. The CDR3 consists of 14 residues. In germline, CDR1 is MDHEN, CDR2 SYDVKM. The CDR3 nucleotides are TGTGCCAGCACTGGGACAACGAACACCGGGGAGCTGTTTTTT. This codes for CASTGTTNTGELFF.

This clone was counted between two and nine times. In DNA, the CDR3 is TGCGCCAGCAGCCAAGAGGGGAGGGGAGGTGGAAACACCATATATTTT. Its protein product is CASSQEGRGGGNTIYF. The chain recombines TRBV4-1 with TRBJ1-3; weak D call: TRBD1 (5 bases). Trimming took off 0 bases at V and 3 bases at J, with 12 bases between the two ends. The CDR3 covers 16 residues. Germline CDR1 and CDR2: MGHRA and YSYEKL.

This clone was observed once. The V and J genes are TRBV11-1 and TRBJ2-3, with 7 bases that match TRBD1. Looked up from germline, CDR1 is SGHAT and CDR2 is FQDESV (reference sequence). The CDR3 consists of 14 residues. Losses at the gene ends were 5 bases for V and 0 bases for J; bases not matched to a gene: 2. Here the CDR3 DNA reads TGTGCCAGCAGCAGACAGGGCAGCACAGATACGCAGTATTTT. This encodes CASSRQGSTDTQYF. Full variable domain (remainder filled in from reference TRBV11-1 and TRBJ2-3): EAEVAQSPRYKITEKSQAVAFWCDPISGHATLYWYRQILGQGPELLVQFQDESVVDDSQLPKDRFSAERLKGVDSTLKIQPAELGDSAMYLCASSRQGSTDTQYFGPGTRLTVL.

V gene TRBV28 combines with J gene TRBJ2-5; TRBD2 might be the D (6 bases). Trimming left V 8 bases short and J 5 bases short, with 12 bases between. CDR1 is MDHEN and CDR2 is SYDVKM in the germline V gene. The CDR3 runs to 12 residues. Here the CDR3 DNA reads TGTGCCAGCGGGGCCCGGGGGGAGACCCAGTACTTC. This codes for CASGARGETQYF.

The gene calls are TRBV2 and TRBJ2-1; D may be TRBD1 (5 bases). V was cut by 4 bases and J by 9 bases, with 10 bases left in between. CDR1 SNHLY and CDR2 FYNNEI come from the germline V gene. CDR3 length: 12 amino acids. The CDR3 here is CASSAGLAEQFF. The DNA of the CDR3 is TGTGCCAGCAGTGCAGGGTTGGCTGAGCAGTTCTTC. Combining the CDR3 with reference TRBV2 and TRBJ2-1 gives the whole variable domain EPEVTQTPSHQVTQMGQEVILRCVPISNHLYFYWYRQILGQKVEFLVSFYNNEISEKSEIFDDQFSVERPDGSNFTLKIRSTKLEDSAMYFCASSAGLAEQFFGPGTRLTVL.

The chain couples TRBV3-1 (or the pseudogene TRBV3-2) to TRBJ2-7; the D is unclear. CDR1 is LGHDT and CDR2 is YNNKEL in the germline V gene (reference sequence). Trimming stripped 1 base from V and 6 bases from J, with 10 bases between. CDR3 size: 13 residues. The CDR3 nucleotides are TGTGCCAGCAGCCAAGCTATAACCCCCGAGCAGTACTTC. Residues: CASSQAITPEQYF.

CDR3 bases: TGTGCCAGCAGCCCCCCGACAGGGTATGGCTACACCTTC. This gives the protein CASSPPTGYGYTF. The gene calls are TRBV6-6 and TRBJ1-2; 7 positions match TRBD1. The CDR3 covers 13 residues. V dropped 6 bases and J dropped 5; count of bases not matched to a gene: 6. Germline V gene data show CDR1 as MNHNY and CDR2 as SVGAGI (reference sequence).

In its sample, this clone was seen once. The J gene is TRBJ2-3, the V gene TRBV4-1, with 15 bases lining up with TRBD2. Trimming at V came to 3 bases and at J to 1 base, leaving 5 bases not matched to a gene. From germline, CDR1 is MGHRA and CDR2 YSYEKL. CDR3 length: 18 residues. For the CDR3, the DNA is TGCGCCAGCAGCCAGGGACTAGCGGGAGGACCACGCACAGATACGCAGTATTTT. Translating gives CASSQGLAGGPRTDTQYF.

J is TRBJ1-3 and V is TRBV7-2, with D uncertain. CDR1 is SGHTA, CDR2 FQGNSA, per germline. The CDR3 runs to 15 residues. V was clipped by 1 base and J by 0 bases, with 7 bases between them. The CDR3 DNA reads TGTGCCAGCAGCTTAGTATCAGGCTCTGGAAACACCATATATTTT. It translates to CASSLVSGSGNTIYF.